The rows below give T cell receptor beta chains drawn from one sample of a study of shared clonotypes between healthy human individuals. This table comes from immunoSEQ multiplex PCR, and its TCRdb copy is limited to in-frame clones, with some not included. The sample consists of approximately 980,000 clones, 70% to 85% of them appearing once. The material sequenced was memory CD4+ T cells sorted from blood. The receptors originated from a young man in good health. CDR3s include the opening cysteine and the closing phenylalanine or tryptophan. The order of the fields is CDR3 length, V gene, J gene, clone size, D gene, CDR3 protein, CDR3 DNA. The D gene is left open where the match is weak. A row's size may be missing; if present it is once, few, many or a size class.

>16|TRBV16|TRBJ1-2|-|TRBD1
CASSQSSRGLYYGYTF
TGTGCCAGCAGCCAATCATCCAGGGGGCTTTACTATGGCTACACCTTC
>16|TRBV11-3|TRBJ2-7|-|TRBD1
CASSPGTGGRPDEQYF
TGTGCCAGCAGCCCTGGGACAGGGGGTCGTCCGGACGAGCAGTACTTC
>14|TRBV19|TRBJ1-6|-|-
CASTAGEYNSPLHF
TGTGCCAGTACCGCGGGGGAATATAATTCACCCCTCCACTTT
>11|TRBV20-1|TRBJ2-4|once|-
CSAFLSPLQYF
TGCAGTGCCTTCCTTAGCCCCCTTCAGTACTTC
>14|TRBV7-3|TRBJ1-1|-|-
CASSLSGGNTEAFF
TGTGCCAGCAGCTTATCGGGGGGGAACACTGAAGCTTTCTTT
>12|TRBV19|TRBJ1-2|-|-
CASSIQNYGYTF
TGTGCCAGTAGTATACAAAACTATGGCTACACCTTC
>14|TRBV27|TRBJ2-5|-|TRBD2
CASSSLGGGETQYF
TGTGCCAGCAGCTCCCTTGGGGGAGGGGAGACCCAGTACTTC
>14|TRBV7-2|TRBJ1-1|-|-
CASSLAGMNTEAFF
TGTGCCAGCAGCTTAGCGGGGATGAACACTGAAGCTTTCTTT
>14|TRBV5-1|TRBJ2-7|few|-
CASSLDTSPGEQYF
TGCGCCAGCAGCTTGGACACATCCCCTGGGGAGCAGTACTTC
>14|TRBV11-3|TRBJ2-1|-|-
CASSLQGEYNEQFF
TGTGCCAGCAGCTTGCAAGGAGAATACAATGAGCAGTTCTTC